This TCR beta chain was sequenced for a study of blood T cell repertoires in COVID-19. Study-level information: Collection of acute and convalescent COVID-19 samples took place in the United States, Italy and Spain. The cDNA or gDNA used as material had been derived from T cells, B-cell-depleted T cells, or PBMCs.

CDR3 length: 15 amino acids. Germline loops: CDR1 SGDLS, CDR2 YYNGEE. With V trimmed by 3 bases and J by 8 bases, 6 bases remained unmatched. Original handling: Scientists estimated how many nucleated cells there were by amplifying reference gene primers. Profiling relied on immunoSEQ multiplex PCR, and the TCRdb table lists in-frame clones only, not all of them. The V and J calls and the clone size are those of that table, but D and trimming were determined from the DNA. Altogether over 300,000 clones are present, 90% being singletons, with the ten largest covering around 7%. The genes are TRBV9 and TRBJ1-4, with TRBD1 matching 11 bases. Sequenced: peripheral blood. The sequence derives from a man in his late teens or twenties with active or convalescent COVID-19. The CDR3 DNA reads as TGTGCCAGCAGCGAGCGGACAGGGGGCCGAGAAAAACTGTTTTTT. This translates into CASSERTGGREKLFF.